The clone carrying this TCR beta chain has at least ten counts. Its antigen is as yet unknown. The source of the sample is a study of CD8+CD57+ T cells in acquired aplastic anemia. Study-level background: When averaged, DNA from sorted CD4+ and CD8+ cells came to 3 to 3.5 ug.

This CDR3 region has 13 residues. Germline V lookup: CDR1 DFQATT, CDR2 SNEGSKA (reference sequence). The V and J ends lost 6 bases and 3 bases respectively, with 15 bases between them. Genomic DNA provided the template from which TCR beta VDJ and CDR3 profiles were obtained. From the reads, TCRdb called clonotypes with MiXCR, one entry per CDR3 protein. The sample yields about 120,000 distinct CDR3 sequences, over 55% seen once. Whoever was chosen for sequencing had shown CD8+CD57+ cell expansion by flow cytometry. Patients had not yet gotten any therapy when their blood was taken for sampling. Study-level results: Patient and control CD8+ Simpson's diversity was not significantly different. Both patients and controls carried the same twenty-nine CD8+ CDR3 sequences.

The material sequenced was sorted CD4+, CD8+, or CD8+CD57+ T cells (not recorded which) from PBMCs. This chain uses TRBV20-1 with TRBJ2-7; tentative D call: TRBD1 (6 bases). The receptor comes from a human donor with aplastic anemia. DNA for the CDR3: TGCAGTGCCCGGGACATACCAAACTACGAGCAGTACTTC. Translated: CSARDIPNYEQYF.